The clone carrying this T cell receptor beta chain has just one count. Germline V CDR1 and CDR2: SGHDN, FVKESK. The CDR3 sequence is 14 residues long. Trimming took 6 bases from V and 6 from J; bases not matched to a gene: 5. The sample belongs to a study of blood T cell repertoires in COVID-19. Study in general: Acute and convalescent COVID-19 samples came from the United States, Italy and Spain. The cDNA or gDNA used as material had been derived from T cells, B-cell-depleted T cells, or PBMCs.

Source study methods: By means of reference gene primer amplification, nucleated cell counts were estimated. The assay was immunoSEQ multiplex PCR, and TCRdb's table has in-frame clones only and misses some. That table supplies the V and J calls and clone size; D and trimming were determined from the DNA. The sample lists 55,000 to 90,000 clones, more than 85% occurring once. Sequenced material: peripheral blood. The sequence derives from a man aged 65 to 79 with active COVID-19. The chain combines TRBV14 with TRBJ2-2, with TRBD2 matching 9 bases. CDR3 nucleotide sequence: TGTGCCAGCAGGGGTAGCGGGAGATCCGGGGAGCTGTTTTTT. The encoded protein is CASRGSGRSGELFF.